The clone carrying this T cell receptor beta chain was seen ten or more times. The entry originates in a study of T cells in Graves' hyperthyroidism and ophthalmopathy. V lost 3 bases to trimming and J lost 6 bases, with 18 bases between them. Germline V CDR1 and CDR2: SGHVS, FQNEAQ. This CDR3 is 15 amino acids long. RNA transcripts yielded amplified TCR beta CDR3 regions. With the HTBI primer set, the TCR CDR3 went through a first round of RT-PCR. TCRdb reanalysed the multiplex PCR reads using MiXCR and keeps one entry per CDR3 protein. Among 130,000 to 150,000 distinct CDR3 sequences, approximately 20% were seen once, and the ten largest hold roughly 71%.

The sequenced sample was blood. V is TRBV7-8 and J is TRBJ2-7; either TRBD1 or TRBD2 may supply D (5 bases each). The source is a woman aged 45-65 years with Graves' hyperthyroidism that later progressed to Graves' ophthalmopathy. The CDR3 region is CASSLAGSRTGEQYF. CDR3 coding DNA: TGTGCCAGCAGCTTGGCAGGGTCTCGGACTGGCGAGCAGTACTTC.